What follows describes a single T cell receptor (beta chain). This sample stems from a study of T cell changes during pregnancy in multiple sclerosis. The data were produced by immunoSEQ multiplex PCR, yet TCRdb's version contains in-frame clones alone and is incomplete. The repertoire holds around 35,000 clones, with approximately 92% as singletons. This CDR3 contains 13 residues. Germline V CDR1 and CDR2: SGHNT, YYREEE (reference sequence). V was cut by 4 bases and J by 0 bases, with 6 bases left in between. Input material: PBMCs (not recorded whether the cells were cultured). The receptor comes from a female donor with multiple sclerosis, enrolled in a pregnancy study. V usage is TRBV5-4 and J usage is TRBJ2-3; D possibly corresponds to TRBD2 (6 bases). The CDR3 DNA is TGTGCCAGCAGCGGACTAAGCACAGATACGCAGTATTTT. It encodes CASSGLSTDTQYF.